Below are 18 T cell receptor beta chains sequenced from a single sample in a study of molecular identifiers for immune sequencing clone quantification. TCRdb analysed the PCR reads with MiXCR anew, one entry per CDR3 protein. This sample yields about half a million distinct CDR3 sequences, of which roughly 23% are seen a single time; 0.7% to 0.95% belongs to the top ten. The specimen was naive CD8+ T cells from blood, with Jurkat cell RNA spiked in. Specified subset: FACS-sorted CD8+CD4-CCR7+CD45RA+ naive T cells. The receptors come from a human donor in good health. Some libraries in this study had Jurkat cell RNA spiked in.

This chain connects TRBV19 to TRBJ2-2; 7 bases line up with TRBD1. V lost 5 bases and J lost 0; bases outside the gene matches: 6. This CDR3 region has 16 residues. In germline, CDR1 is LNHDA, CDR2 SQIVND (reference sequence). CDR3 region: CASSADRAANTGELFF. The CDR3, as DNA: TGTGCCAGTAGTGCCGACAGGGCGGCGAACACCGGGGAGCTGTTTTTT.

This clonotype was found a few times. The chain is built from TRBV5-6 and TRBJ2-3; D unresolved. V lost 1 base, J lost 5 bases, and 8 bases lay in between. The CDR3 totals 13 residues. Per germline, CDR1 SGHDT and CDR2 YYEEEE. The CDR3 nucleotides are TGTGCCAGCAGCTTGTTCATGGGAGATACGCAGTATTTT. It yields the protein CASSLFMGDTQYF.

This clonotype showed up many times. The chain employs TRBV29-1 and TRBJ1-2; D uncertain. The V end lost 4 bases, the J end lost 4 bases, and 10 bases lay between the germline ends. Germline V gene lookup returns CDR1 SQVTM and CDR2 ANQGSEA. The CDR3 is 12 residues long. The CDR3: CSVVEESYGYTF. CDR3 nucleotide sequence: TGCAGCGTTGTTGAAGAAAGCTATGGCTACACCTTC.

This clonotype was counted many times. The CDR3 sequence is CASSSPSEAFF. DNA for the CDR3: TGTGCCAGCAGTTCGCCCAGTGAAGCTTTCTTT. V and J are TRBV6-2 or TRBV6-3 and TRBJ1-1; D ambiguous. Trimming pared 4 bases from V and 7 bases from J, leaving 7 bases between. The germline CDR1 and CDR2 sequences are MNHEY and SVGEGT. The CDR3 has 11 amino acids.

The genes are TRBV21-1 and TRBJ2-7; the table's D call of TRBD1 was not tested on the DNA. TRBV21-1 is shown as a pseudogene. CDR3 length: 18 amino acids. The CDR3 spells CASSKEQRDGDRGYEQHF. CDR3 nucleotides: TGTGCCAGCAGCAAAGAACAGCGCGACGGGGACAGGGGGTACGAGCAGCACTTC.

CDR3 coding DNA: TGTGCCAGTAGTATAGTCATTAGGAGGGGCACCGGGGAGCTGTTTTTT. Its protein is CASSIVIRRGTGELFF. The chain combines TRBV19 with TRBJ2-2; possible D gene TRBD2, 6 bases. This CDR3 region has 16 residues. CDR1 is LNHDA, CDR2 SQIVND, per germline (reference sequence). With 1 base removed from V and 4 bases from J, the gap between germline ends came to 13 bases.

In this sample, this clonotype turned up many times. V and J are TRBV6-2 or TRBV6-3 and TRBJ2-3, with TRBD2 identical over 10 bases. V trimming: 5 bases; J trimming: 3 bases; junction bases outside the gene matches: 8. Looked up from germline, CDR1 is MNHEY and CDR2 is SVGEGT. This CDR3 comprises 16 residues. In nucleotides, the CDR3 is TGTGCCAGCAGTCGCGTCCCTAGCGGGAGAACAGATACGCAGTATTTT. Its protein is CASSRVPSGRTDTQYF.

The chain combines TRBV4-1 with TRBJ2-1, with no clear D. The V gene lost 0 bases and the J gene lost 0 bases, with 9 bases spanning the gap. The germline V gene encodes CDR1 MGHRA and CDR2 YSYEKL. The CDR3 covers 16 residues. This CDR3 reads CASSQEYDASYNEQFF. The CDR3 coding sequence is TGCGCCAGCAGCCAAGAATACGACGCCTCCTACAATGAGCAGTTCTTC.

In its sample, this clonotype was seen many times. The chain couples TRBV4-3 to TRBJ2-2, with D possibly TRBD2 on 6 matching bases. Trimming took 0 bases from V and 2 from J, leaving 19 bases between them. Germline CDR1 LGHNA, CDR2 YSLEER. The CDR3 has 19 amino acids. The CDR3 loop is CASSQERLDAVQNTGELFF. The CDR3 DNA reads TGCGCCAGCAGCCAAGAAAGACTAGACGCGGTTCAAAACACCGGGGAGCTGTTTTTT.

The chain uses TRBV5-5 and TRBJ1-6; no clear D gene. This CDR3 has 13 residues. Trimming shortened V by 0 bases and J by 9 bases, and 7 bases separated the two germline ends. Germline V gene lookup returns CDR1 SGHKS and CDR2 YYEKEE (reference sequence). CDR3 protein: CASSLALTSPLHF. CDR3 in DNA: TGTGCCAGCAGCTTGGCCCTGACTTCACCCCTCCACTTT.

Points on this clonotype: This may be a read error: a much more frequent sequence differs by one nucleotide. The rearrangement uses TRBV5-1 and TRBJ1-1; D call uncertain. Germline V gives CDR1 SGHRS, CDR2 YFSETQ. The CDR3 spans 15 residues. CDR3 sequence (DNA): TGCGCCAGCAGCTTTTCGGGAAGCATGAACACTGGAGCTTTCTTT. Protein: CASSFSGSMNTGAFF.

This clonotype was seen only a few times. This chain's CDR3 is CASSSLGTSYEQYF. CDR3 in DNA: TGTGCCAGTAGTTCCCTCGGGACTTCCTACGAGCAGTACTTC. This rearrangement joins TRBV19 to TRBJ2-7; D is perhaps TRBD2 (6 bases). CDR1 LNHDA and CDR2 SQIVND come from the germline V gene (reference sequence). V lost 5 bases to trimming and J lost 1 base, with 12 bases between them. There are 14 residues in the CDR3.

The sample holds a few counts of this clonotype. The rearrangement uses TRBV7-9 and TRBJ2-5; D unclear. Germline V CDR1 and CDR2: SEHNR, FQNEAQ (reference sequence). V was trimmed by 4 bases and J by 9 bases, leaving 9 bases between them. The CDR3 has 11 amino acids. In DNA, the CDR3 is TGTGCCAGCAGCTCCGGCTCGTCCCAGTACTTC. This gives the protein CASSSGSSQYF.

There are many counts of this clonotype. The V gene is TRBV6-5, the J gene TRBJ2-3; D not resolved. Trimming pared 5 bases from V and 6 bases from J, leaving 9 bases between. CDR1 MNHEY and CDR2 SVGAGI come from the germline V gene. This CDR3 region has 12 residues. The CDR3 reads CASSDWGDTQYF. As DNA, the CDR3 is TGTGCCAGCAGTGACTGGGGTGATACGCAGTATTTT.

This clonotype was seen a few times. The rearrangement uses TRBV6-2 or TRBV6-3 and TRBJ2-2, with TRBD2 matching 9 bases. The length of the CDR3 is 18 residues. Trimming took 0 bases from V and 0 from J; bases not matched to a gene: 5. From germline, CDR1 is MNHEY and CDR2 SVGEGT. The CDR3 loop is CASSYSASGNANTGELFF. The CDR3 nucleotides read TGTGCCAGCAGTTACTCCGCTAGCGGGAACGCGAACACCGGGGAGCTGTTTTTT.

This clonotype was recorded many times. The rearrangement joins TRBV20-1 to TRBJ1-5; D remains unclear. Germline CDR1 reads DFQATT; CDR2 reads SNEGSKA (reference sequence). Trimming stripped 3 bases from V and 0 bases from J, with 9 bases between. This CDR3 is 14 amino acids long. CDR3 sequence (DNA): TGCAGTGCTAGGAACCCTGATAGCAATCAGCCCCAGCATTTT. Translating gives CSARNPDSNQPQHF.

As for this clonotype: A much larger clone differs from this one at a single base, so this may be a read error. The V call is TRBV9, the J call TRBJ1-5; D is perhaps TRBD1 (6 bases). This CDR3 has 14 residues. The V end was cut by 10 bases, the J end by 7 bases, with 21 bases between. CDR1 and CDR2 (germline): SGDLS, YYNGEE. CDR3 amino acids: CAGAEGGGEQPQHF. The CDR3 DNA sequence: TGTGCCGGCGCTGAGGGCGGGGGCGAGCAGCCCCAGCATTTT.

The CDR3 protein is CASSEAGFGTGELFF. CDR3 DNA: TGTGCCAGCAGTGAAGCAGGGTTCGGCACCGGGGAGCTGTTTTTT. The chain recombines TRBV6-1 with TRBJ2-2; D is unclear. Germline lookup yields CDR1 MNHNS and CDR2 SASEGT. The CDR3 consists of 15 residues. V was trimmed by 0 bases and J by 4 bases, leaving 9 bases between them.